This T cell receptor beta chain came from a study of metastatic and nonmetastatic thyroid tumors (dated by TCRdb to the early 2020s). Regarding the study in general: For patients with malignant and with benign thyroid disease, the researchers compared repertoires between peripheral blood samples and tumor or nodule tissue samples. What the work shows at the level of the full study, not this receptor alone: In both blood and tumor samples, TCR beta diversity was reported to be significantly higher in malignant tumors than in benign nodules.

No treatment had been received by any patient before thyroid surgery. Using T-cell receptor beta sequencing, the study looked back at clinical samples from patients collected from the early 2010s to the late 2010s. Preparation of the library involved PCR. This sample was sequenced with an Illumina HiSeq 4000. High-throughput sequencing was used to profile the CDR3 region of the TCR beta-chain in every patient. The study's own analysis went as follows. CDR3 differences across clinicopathological groups were used to build a classifier for discriminating distant-metastatic papillary thyroid cancer patients. The Shannon index was used to assess repertoire diversity, and the Morisita-Horn index was used to assess tumor-blood repertoire similarity. TCRdb reprocessing: public reads trimmed at Q25 with fastp, clones called with MiXCR, in-frame beta chains kept. The V and J calls come from TCRdb's annotation, not from the publication. The sample table holds 30,000 or so clones, of which around 17% were seen once. The ten largest clones take up 4% to 5.5% of the sample.

This clone occurred many times. It has no known antigen specificity. A much larger clone differs by one base, so this may be a read error. Sample: blood. The source of this sequence is a female donor with papillary thyroid cancer or a benign thyroid nodule (not recorded which). Some clones in this sample may be carry-over from other donors' samples.

This receptor carries the CDR3 CAISQGVGQYF. The sequenced DNA is TGTGCCATCAGCCAAGGTGTCGGGCAGTACTTC. The V gene is TRBV4-2 and the J gene is TRBJ2-7; the D gene cannot be resolved reliably. Taken from cysteine to phenylalanine, the CDR3 has 11 residues. Only the CDR3 DNA is retained, 33 bases long and in frame from the first base. CDR1 is given as LGHNA and CDR2 as YNFKEQ, both from the germline V gene.